A selection of T cell receptor beta chains follows, all from one sample in a study of shared clonotypes between healthy human individuals. The table came from immunoSEQ multiplex PCR; TCRdb's copy has only in-frame clones and leaves some out. The sample includes 470,000 or so clones, 81% seen only once; the top ten take more than 9.5%. The sequencing input was PBMCs. All receptors derive from a woman between 35 and 50 years old in good health. Some clones in this sample may be carry-over from other donors' samples. CDR3s leave out the opening cysteine and the closing phenylalanine or tryptophan. The size entry is marked missing in some rows and otherwise reads once, few, many or a size class.

clone size,J gene,CDR3 length,V gene,CDR3 protein
.,TRBJ2-7,12,TRBV5-3,ARSQDRRTYEQY
.,TRBJ2-1,15,TRBV7-9,ASSSTGTSGRLDEQF
.,TRBJ1-5,13,TRBV10-1,ASSDSTGGGQPQH
.,TRBJ1-5,12,TRBV6-1,ASSERGSNQPQH
.,TRBJ1-5,13,TRBV28,ASSWFRGSNQPQH
.,TRBJ2-7,12,TRBV11-2,ASSLLAGGSEQY
.,TRBJ1-2,12,TRBV6-1,ASSENSNFYGYT
.,TRBJ2-1,14,TRBV7-9,ASSAGTSGNLDEQF
.,TRBJ2-3,10,TRBV7-2,ASSPDTDTQY
few,TRBJ2-7,14,TRBV7-2,ASSLAGTSSSYEQY
.,TRBJ1-4,13,TRBV7-2,ASSLQGSHNEKLF
once,TRBJ2-1,14,TRBV11-2,ASSFGTGGRGNEQF
many,TRBJ2-1,13,TRBV5-1,ASSWDLTSYNEQF
.,TRBJ1-2,10,TRBV11-3,ASSSPSYGYT
.,TRBJ1-5,11,TRBV6-6,ASRQYRAQPQH
.,TRBJ2-7,13,TRBV5-1,ASSLGTSSSYEQY
.,TRBJ2-7,10,TRBV29-1,SVELGEHEQY
.,TRBJ1-5,12,TRBV27,ASSLWKSNQPQH
.,TRBJ2-1,9,TRBV11-3,ASGSIYEQF
.,TRBJ2-1,15,TRBV4-2,ASSQVAGGPSYNEQF
few,TRBJ1-5,11,TRBV19,ASSPWGERPQH
many,TRBJ2-1,12,TRBV29-1,SVAKDFINNEQF
.,TRBJ2-3,14,TRBV7-2,ASSLVGLAGEDTQY
.,TRBJ1-3,16,TRBV2,ASSGIGTGRYSGNTIY
.,TRBJ2-5,16,TRBV4-2,ASSQELAGGLSQETQY
.,TRBJ2-5,14,TRBV7-9,ASSLGRQGAQETQY
once,TRBJ2-1,10,TRBV7-2,ASSFTGTEQF
.,TRBJ1-5,10,TRBV2,ASRDRYQPQH
.,TRBJ2-7,13,TRBV28,ASNPRGRGPHEQY
.,TRBJ1-3,9,TRBV12-2,ASHRWDTIY
.,TRBJ2-7,13,TRBV11-2,ASSLPGVLSYEQY
.,TRBJ2-2,15,TRBV4-3,ASSQDAAVPNTGELF
.,TRBJ1-4,12,TRBV5-8,ASSPLMFLEKLF
.,TRBJ2-1,16,TRBV7-9,ASRQLGYRRTTYNEQF
.,TRBJ2-3,12,TRBV7-9,ASGPGGITDTQY
.,TRBJ2-4,12,TRBV11-2,ASSLSSTGVERY
.,TRBJ2-2,10,TRBV5-1,ASSLFEGELF
.,TRBJ2-1,11,TRBV5-1,ASSSTRGSEQF
few,TRBJ2-1,16,TRBV19,ASSIVLGLAGALNEQF
.,TRBJ2-3,12,TRBV4-1,ASSLLAGADTQY
.,TRBJ2-5,13,TRBV5-1,ASSLARVGQETQY
.,TRBJ2-7,12,TRBV19,ASSIGRGRNEQY
.,TRBJ1-2,14,TRBV6-1,ASSDPAGPSFYGYT
.,TRBJ2-7,17,TRBV7-2,ASSLLPLAGEPQLSEQY
.,TRBJ2-1,13,TRBV27,ASRAGLGRDNEQF
.,TRBJ1-1,13,TRBV7-2,ASSLGAGMNTEAF
.,TRBJ1-1,11,TRBV11-2,ASSFQGIWEAF
.,TRBJ1-5,11,TRBV29-1,SVRTQRDQPQH
.,TRBJ2-1,11,TRBV5-1,ASSFGTSNEQF
.,TRBJ1-2,18,TRBV28,ASSSLAAGVLRSGGDGYT
once,TRBJ2-3,10,TRBV30,AWSTGTDTQY
.,TRBJ2-3,12,TRBV7-3,ASSPTVSTDTQY
.,TRBJ1-2,13,TRBV10-3,AISESDLGAEGYT
few,TRBJ2-1,12,TRBV30,AWIRSSTANEQF
few,TRBJ2-1,14,TRBV11-2,ASSLTPGITYNEQF
.,TRBJ1-5,13,TRBV28,ASSGPIEAWGPQH
.,TRBJ2-2,16,TRBV4-1,ASSQGGLAGVGTGELF
few,TRBJ1-5,13,TRBV15,ATSRDSGSNQPQH
few,TRBJ1-3,14,TRBV7-6,ASSLEVQPTGNTIY
once,TRBJ2-7,12,TRBV6-1,ASSARTSSYEQY